Listed below are T cell receptor beta chains from one sample, sequenced in a study of cytomegalovirus exposure and HLA in healthy donors. Assay used: immunoSEQ multiplex PCR; TCRdb lists only in-frame clones, some missing. Of 100,000 or so clones in the sample, around 80% were seen once. The sequenced material came from PBMCs. Receptors originate from a man younger than 35 in good health and CMV-seronegative. CDR3s include the opening cysteine and the closing phenylalanine or tryptophan. The D gene is left open where the match is weak. Expanded clones are given a class, and other clones once, few, many or no size at all.

17	-	TRBV7-6	-	TRBJ2-3	TGTGCCAGCAGCTTAGGCGAAAGCGAACCCCCCACAGATACGCAGTATTTT	CASSLGESEPPTDTQYF
23	TRBD1	TRBV28	-	TRBJ1-3	TGTGCCAGCAGGACTATATTACGGGACAGGGAGACAGACTCACTATTCTCTGGAAACACCATATATTTT	CASRTILRDRETDSLFSGNTIYF
14	TRBD1	TRBV5-6	-	TRBJ2-7	TGTGCCAGCAGCTTGCGGGACAGGTTATACGAGCAGTACTTC	CASSLRDRLYEQYF
19	TRBD2	TRBV7-3	-	TRBJ2-1	TGTGCCAGCAGCTTAAGGAACCCGGTTCTAGCGGGCCCCTACAATGAGCAGTTCTTC	CASSLRNPVLAGPYNEQFF
15	-	TRBV28	-	TRBJ1-2	TGTGCCAGCAGTTCTGGCCAGGGCCTCTACTATGGCTACACCTTC	CASSSGQGLYYGYTF
14	-	TRBV19	-	TRBJ2-1	TGTGCCAGTACTCAAATCGCCGCCAAGCCTGAGCAGTTCTTC	CASTQIAAKPEQFF
14	-	TRBV7-9	-	TRBJ2-5	TGTGCCAGCAGCTTCACGGGGGAACAAGAGACCCAGTACTTC	CASSFTGEQETQYF
14	-	TRBV27	-	TRBJ2-7	TGCGCCAGCAGTTCTGGGGGAGGCACCTACGAGCAGTACTTC	CASSSGGGTYEQYF
13	-	TRBV10-3	-	TRBJ1-2	TGTGCCATCAGTGAGTCGAAGGCGGATGGCTACACCTTC	CAISESKADGYTF
14	-	TRBV27	-	TRBJ2-3	TGTGCCAGCAGTACGCGGGACAGCACAGATACGCAGTATTTT	CASSTRDSTDTQYF
13	TRBD1	TRBV5-3	few	TRBJ1-1	TGTGCCAGAAGCTCGGGACAGGGATTTGAAGCTTTCTTT	CARSSGQGFEAFF
14	-	TRBV7-8	-	TRBJ2-7	TGTGCCAGCAGCTTAGGTCGTAGCAGCTACGAGCAGTACTTC	CASSLGRSSYEQYF
14	-	TRBV9	-	TRBJ1-1	TGTGCCAGCAGCCCTCGGCAGGGGCAGGAGGAAGCTTTCTTT	CASSPRQGQEEAFF
13	-	TRBV6-1	-	TRBJ2-3	TGTGCCAGCCGGGAATGGGGAGGAGATACGCAGTATTTT	CASREWGGDTQYF
12	-	TRBV25-1	few	TRBJ2-7	TGTGCCAGCAGCGTTATGTTGGCCGAGCAGTACTTC	CASSVMLAEQYF
17	TRBD2	TRBV6-4	-	TRBJ2-3	TGTGCCAGCACCGCCGGCTGCGAGCGGGAGACCCCAGATACGCAGTATTTT	CASTAGCERETPDTQYF